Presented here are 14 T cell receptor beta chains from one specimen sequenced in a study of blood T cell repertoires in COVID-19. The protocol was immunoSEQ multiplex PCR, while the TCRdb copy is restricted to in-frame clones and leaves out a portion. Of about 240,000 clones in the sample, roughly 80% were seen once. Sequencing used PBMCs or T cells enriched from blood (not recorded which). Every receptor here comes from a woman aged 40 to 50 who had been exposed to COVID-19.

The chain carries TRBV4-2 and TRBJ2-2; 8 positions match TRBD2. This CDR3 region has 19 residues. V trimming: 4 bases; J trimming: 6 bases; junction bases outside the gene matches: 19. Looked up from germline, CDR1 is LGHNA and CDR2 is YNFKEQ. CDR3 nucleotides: TGTGCCAGCAGCCTCGGGGGGGGCGTGGTGGGGGGAAGGTCCGGGGAGCTGTTTTTT. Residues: CASSLGGGVVGGRSGELFF.

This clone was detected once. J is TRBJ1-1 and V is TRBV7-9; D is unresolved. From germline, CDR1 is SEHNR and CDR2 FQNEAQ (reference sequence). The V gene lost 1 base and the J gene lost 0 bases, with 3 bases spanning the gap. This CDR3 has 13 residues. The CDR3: CASSLVVNTEAFF. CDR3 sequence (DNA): TGTGCCAGCAGCTTAGTAGTGAACACTGAAGCTTTCTTT. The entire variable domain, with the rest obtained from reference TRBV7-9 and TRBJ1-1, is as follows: DTGVSQNPRHKITKRGQNVTFRCDPISEHNRLYWYRQTLGQGPEFLTYFQNEAQLEKSRLLSDRFSAERPKGSFSTLEIQRTEQGDSAMYLCASSLVVNTEAFFGQGTRLTVV.

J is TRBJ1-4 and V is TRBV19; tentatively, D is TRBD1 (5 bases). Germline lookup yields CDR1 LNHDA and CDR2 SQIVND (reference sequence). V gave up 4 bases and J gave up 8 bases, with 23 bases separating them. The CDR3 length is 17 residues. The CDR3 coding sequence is TGTGCCAGTAGTACGACAGTCGGCGGAGGGCCATGGGAAAAACTGTTTTTT. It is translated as CASSTTVGGGPWEKLFF.

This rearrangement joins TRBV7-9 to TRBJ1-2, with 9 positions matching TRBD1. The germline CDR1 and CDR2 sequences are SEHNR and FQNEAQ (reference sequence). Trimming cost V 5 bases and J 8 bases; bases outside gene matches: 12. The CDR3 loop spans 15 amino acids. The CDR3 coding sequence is TGTGCCAGCAGCCCCTCTCGGGACAGGGCGGAAGGCTACACCTTC. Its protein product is CASSPSRDRAEGYTF.

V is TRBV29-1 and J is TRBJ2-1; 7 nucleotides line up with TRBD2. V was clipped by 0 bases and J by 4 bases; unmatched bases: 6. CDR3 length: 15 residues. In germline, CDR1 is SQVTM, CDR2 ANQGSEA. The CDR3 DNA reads TGCAGCGTTGAAGAAGGGGCGGGGGTGTACAATGAGCAGTTCTTC. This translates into CSVEEGAGVYNEQFF.

The CDR3 region has the DNA TGTGCCAGCAGTCCCCATGGCGGGATTAAGATTCAGTACTTC. It translates to CASSPHGGIKIQYF. J is TRBJ2-4 and V is TRBV28; TRBD2 is a possible D gene (6 bases). Germline CDR1 is MDHEN and CDR2 is SYDVKM. The CDR3 has 14 amino acids. The V end lost 5 bases, the J end lost 10 bases, and 18 bases lay between the germline ends.

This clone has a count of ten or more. For the CDR3, the DNA is TGTGCCAGCAGTCAAAGGGGCAACACCGGGGAGCTGTTTTTT. Protein sequence: CASSQRGNTGELFF. The chain recombines TRBV2 with TRBJ2-2; perhaps TRBD1 as D (5 bases). CDR1 and CDR2 (germline): SNHLY, FYNNEI. CDR3 size: 14 residues. The ends were cut back, 5 bases at V and 2 bases at J, with 9 bases in the middle.

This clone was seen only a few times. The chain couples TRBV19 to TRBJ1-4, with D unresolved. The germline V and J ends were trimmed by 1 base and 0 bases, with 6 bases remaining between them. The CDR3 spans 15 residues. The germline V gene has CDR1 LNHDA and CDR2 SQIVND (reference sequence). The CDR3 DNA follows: TGTGCCAGTAGTATAGGGGGAGCAACTAATGAAAAACTGTTTTTT. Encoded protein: CASSIGGATNEKLFF. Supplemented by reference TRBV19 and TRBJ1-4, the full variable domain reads DGGITQSPKYLFRKEGQNVTLSCEQNLNHDAMYWYRQDPGQGLRLIYYSQIVNDFQKGDIAEGYSVSREKKESFPLTVTSAQKNPTAFYLCASSIGGATNEKLFFGSGTQLSVL.

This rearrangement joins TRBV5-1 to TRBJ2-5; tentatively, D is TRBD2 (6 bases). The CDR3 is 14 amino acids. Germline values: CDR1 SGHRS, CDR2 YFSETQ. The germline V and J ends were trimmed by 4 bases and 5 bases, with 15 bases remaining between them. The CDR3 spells CASSGTPWGETQYF. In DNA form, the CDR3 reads TGCGCCAGCAGCGGGACTCCCTGGGGGGAGACCCAGTACTTC.

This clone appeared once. The CDR3 loop reads CASSLDLDTQYF. CDR3 bases: TGTGCCAGCAGCTTGGATCTGGATACGCAGTATTTT. The chain couples TRBV5-5 to TRBJ2-3; D is unresolved. In germline, CDR1 is SGHKS, CDR2 YYEKEE (reference sequence). V dropped 0 bases and J dropped 6 bases, with 5 bases sitting between them. CDR3 length equals 12 residues. Variable domain in full (rest from reference TRBV5-5 and TRBJ2-3): DAGVTQSPTHLIKTRGQQVTLRCSPISGHKSVSWYQQVLGQGPQFIFQYYEKEERGRGNFPDRFSARQFPNYSSELNVNALLLGDSALYLCASSLDLDTQYFGPGTRLTVL.

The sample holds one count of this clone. CDR3 nucleotide sequence: TGTGCCAGCAGTTTAGAGGGGGCGAGGGAGCAGTACTTC. It translates to CASSLEGAREQYF. This sequence joins TRBV28 and TRBJ2-7; 7 nucleotides match TRBD1. The CDR3 length is 13 residues. Germline V gene sequence: CDR1 MDHEN, CDR2 SYDVKM. Trimming removed 2 bases from V and 7 bases from J; junction bases left unmatched: 5.

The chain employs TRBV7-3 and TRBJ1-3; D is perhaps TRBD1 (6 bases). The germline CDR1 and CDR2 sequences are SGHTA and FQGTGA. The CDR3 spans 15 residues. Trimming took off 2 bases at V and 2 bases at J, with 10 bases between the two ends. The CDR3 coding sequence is TGTGCCAGCAGCTTAGGCAGGGGCGCTGGAAACACCATATATTTT. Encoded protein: CASSLGRGAGNTIYF.

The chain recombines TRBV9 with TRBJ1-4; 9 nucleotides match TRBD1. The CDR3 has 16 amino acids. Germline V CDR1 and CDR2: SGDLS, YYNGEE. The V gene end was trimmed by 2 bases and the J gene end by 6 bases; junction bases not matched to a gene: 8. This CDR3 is CASSVGDRAPYEKLFF. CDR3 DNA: TGTGCCAGCAGCGTCGGGGACAGGGCGCCTTATGAAAAACTGTTTTTT.

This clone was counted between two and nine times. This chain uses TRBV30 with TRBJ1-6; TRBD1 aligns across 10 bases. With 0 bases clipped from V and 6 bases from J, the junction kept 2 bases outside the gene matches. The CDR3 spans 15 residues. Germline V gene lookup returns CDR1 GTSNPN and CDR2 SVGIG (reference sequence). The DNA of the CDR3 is TGTGCCTGGAGTGTAGGGGACAGGGGTAATTCACCCCTCCACTTT. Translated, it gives CAWSVGDRGNSPLHF.